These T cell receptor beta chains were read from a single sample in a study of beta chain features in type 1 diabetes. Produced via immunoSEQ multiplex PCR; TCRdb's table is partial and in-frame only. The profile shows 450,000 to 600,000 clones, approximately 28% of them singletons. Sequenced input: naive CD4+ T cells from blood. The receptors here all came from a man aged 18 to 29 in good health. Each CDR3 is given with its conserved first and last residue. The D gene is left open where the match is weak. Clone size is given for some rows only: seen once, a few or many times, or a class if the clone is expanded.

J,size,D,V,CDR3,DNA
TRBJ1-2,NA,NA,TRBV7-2,CASSTQQYRGYTF,TGTGCCAGCAGCACACAGCAATACAGGGGCTACACCTTC
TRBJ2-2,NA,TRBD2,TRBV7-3,CASSLNSGRLAGELFF,TGTGCCAGCAGCCTAAACAGCGGGAGGCTTGCCGGGGAGCTGTTTTTT
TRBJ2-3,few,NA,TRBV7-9,CASSLVGSLGDTQYF,TGTGCCAGCAGCTTAGTGGGCTCCCTGGGAGATACGCAGTATTTT
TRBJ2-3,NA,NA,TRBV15,CATSSGVQNTQYF,TGTGCCACCAGCAGCGGCGTCCAGAATACGCAGTATTTT
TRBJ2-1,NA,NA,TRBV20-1,CSASPVDEQFF,TGCAGTGCTAGCCCCGTCGATGAGCAGTTCTTC
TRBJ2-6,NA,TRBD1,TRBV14,CASSHWTGRNSGANVLTF,TGTGCCAGCAGCCACTGGACAGGGAGAAACTCTGGGGCCAACGTCCTGACTTTC
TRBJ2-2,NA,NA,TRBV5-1,CASSGAGITGELFF,TGCGCCAGCAGCGGGGCAGGAATCACCGGGGAGCTGTTTTTT
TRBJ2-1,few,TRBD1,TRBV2,CASKWDSSYNEQFF,TGTGCCAGCAAATGGGACAGCTCCTACAATGAGCAGTTCTTC
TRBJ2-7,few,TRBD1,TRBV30,CAWSVIRGHEQYF,TGTGCCTGGAGTGTCATCAGGGGGCACGAGCAGTACTTC
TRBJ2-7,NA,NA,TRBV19,CASSEQSYEQYF,TGTGCCAGTAGTGAACAGTCCTACGAGCAGTACTTC
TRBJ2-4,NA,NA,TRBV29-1,CSGAPRDLKGIQYF,TGCAGCGGTGCCCCCCGGGACCTAAAAGGCATTCAGTACTTC
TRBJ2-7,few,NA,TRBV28,CASRRAYEQYF,TGTGCCAGCAGGAGAGCCTACGAGCAGTACTTC
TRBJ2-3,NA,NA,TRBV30,CALTSTDTQYF,TGTGCCCTTACTAGCACAGATACGCAGTATTTT
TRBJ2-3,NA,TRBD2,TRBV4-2,CASRLAGASTDTQYF,TGTGCCAGCAGACTAGCGGGCGCTTCCACAGATACGCAGTATTTT
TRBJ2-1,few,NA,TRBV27,CASSLYRDPDAEQFF,TGTGCCAGCAGTTTATATCGGGACCCCGATGCTGAGCAGTTCTTC
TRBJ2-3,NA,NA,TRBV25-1,CASSESHSTDTQYF,TGTGCCAGCAGTGAATCACATAGCACAGATACGCAGTATTTT
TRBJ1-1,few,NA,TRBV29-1,CRAQVGNTEAFF,TGCAGAGCGCAAGTAGGGAACACTGAAGCTTTCTTT
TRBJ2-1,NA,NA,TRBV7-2,CASSQSNEQFF,TGTGCCAGCAGCCAATCCAATGAGCAGTTCTTC
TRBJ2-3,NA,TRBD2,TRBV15,CATSRDWGRGTDTQYF,TGTGCCACCAGCAGAGACTGGGGGAGGGGTACAGATACGCAGTATTTT
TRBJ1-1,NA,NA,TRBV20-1,CSARVDTEAFF,TGCAGTGCTAGAGTGGACACTGAAGCTTTCTTT
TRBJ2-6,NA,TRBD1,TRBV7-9,CASSAKTGHSGANVLTF,TGTGCCAGCAGCGCCAAGACAGGGCACTCTGGGGCCAACGTCCTGACTTTC
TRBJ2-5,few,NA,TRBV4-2,CASSQEGSGETQYF,TGTGCCAGCAGCCAAGAGGGCTCTGGAGAGACCCAGTACTTC
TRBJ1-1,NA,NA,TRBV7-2,CASSPPGWSTEAFF,TGTGCCAGCAGCCCACCCGGGTGGAGCACTGAAGCTTTCTTT
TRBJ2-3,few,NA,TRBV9,CASSVAGSTGDTQYF,TGTGCCAGCAGCGTAGCCGGGTCCACGGGGGATACGCAGTATTTT
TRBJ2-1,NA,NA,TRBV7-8,CASSWAADQAYNEQFF,TGTGCCAGCAGCTGGGCAGCGGACCAAGCCTACAATGAGCAGTTCTTC
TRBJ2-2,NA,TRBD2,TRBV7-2,CASTEAGAGSNTGELFF,TGTGCCAGCACCGAAGCAGGAGCGGGGTCGAACACCGGGGAGCTGTTTTTT